The 8 T cell receptor beta chains listed next were all sequenced from one sample in a study of blood T cell repertoires in COVID-19. TCRdb's table, derived via immunoSEQ multiplex PCR, lists solely in-frame clones and lacks some. Among more than 100,000 clones listed, approximately 83% were seen once. The material sequenced was peripheral blood. These receptors were collected from a woman aged 65 to 85 with acute or convalescent COVID-19.

The chain employs TRBV3-1 (or the pseudogene TRBV3-2) and TRBJ2-3; 11 bases line up with TRBD2. Trimming took 1 base from V and 6 from J; bases not matched to a gene: 6. The CDR3 loop spans 16 amino acids. Germline-derived CDR1 and CDR2 are LGHDT and YNNKEL (reference sequence). CDR3 nucleotide sequence: TGTGCCAGCAGCCAAGGACTAGCGGGGCCCTGGGATACGCAGTATTTT. It is translated as CASSQGLAGPWDTQYF.

The chain has TRBV5-1 and TRBJ1-4; no firm D call. CDR1 SGHRS and CDR2 YFSETQ come from the germline V gene. V was cut by 3 bases and J by 6 bases, with 12 bases left in between. The CDR3 is 14 amino acids. This CDR3 reads CASSWTSSDEKLFF. CDR3 DNA: TGCGCCAGCAGCTGGACTTCTTCCGATGAAAAACTGTTTTTT.

This chain links TRBV5-3 with TRBJ2-7, with 10 bases matching TRBD1. TRBV5-3 is classed as an ORF, of uncertain function. V gave up 5 bases and J gave up 9 bases; unmatched junction bases: 20. CDR3 size: 17 residues. CDR3 region: CARSSNEGQGKLRGQYF. The DNA of the CDR3 is TGTGCCAGAAGTTCGAATGAGGGACAGGGGAAACTACGAGGGCAGTACTTC.

Only a few counts were recorded for this clone. The gene calls are TRBV19 and TRBJ1-5, with TRBD1 identical over 7 bases. Germline V gene lookup returns CDR1 LNHDA and CDR2 SQIVND (reference sequence). The CDR3 covers 13 residues. Trimming at V came to 6 bases and at J to 7 bases, leaving 6 bases not matched to a gene. CDR3 sequence (DNA): TGTGCCAGTAGCCCTGACAGGGTCCAGCCCCAGCATTTT. Translating it yields CASSPDRVQPQHF.

The rearrangement links TRBV11-3 to TRBJ2-2; weak D call: TRBD1 (8 bases). The CDR3 totals 15 residues. CDR1 SGHNT and CDR2 YENEEA come from the germline V gene. The V and J ends lost 5 bases and 6 bases respectively, with 16 bases between them. The DNA of the CDR3 is TGTGCCAGCAGCCCAAGGACAGGGAGGGCCGGGGAGCTGTTTTTT. Protein: CASSPRTGRAGELFF.

The chain employs TRBV5-1 and TRBJ2-1, with D possibly matching TRBD1 (5 bases). The CDR3 has 13 residues. Trimming took off 2 bases at V and 9 bases at J, with 12 bases between the two ends. Germline CDR1 SGHRS, CDR2 YFSETQ. CDR3 region: CASSLWTLPEQFF. DNA of the CDR3: TGCGCCAGCAGCTTATGGACACTACCTGAGCAGTTCTTC.

This clone was found once. J is TRBJ1-4 and V is TRBV4-2; possibly TRBD1 for D (5 bases). V lost 0 bases and J lost 7, with 21 bases in between. This CDR3 has 18 amino acids. CDR1 is LGHNA and CDR2 is YNFKEQ in the germline V gene. CDR3 in amino acids: CASSQDLSGGIGTEKLFF. CDR3 DNA sequence: TGTGCCAGCAGCCAAGATTTGTCTGGGGGGATCGGAACTGAAAAACTGTTTTTT.

The genes are TRBV6-6 and TRBJ1-6; D is unclear. Trimming stripped 8 bases from V and 0 bases from J, with 5 bases between. The CDR3 has 13 amino acids. The germline V gene has CDR1 MNHNY and CDR2 SVGAGI (reference sequence). The CDR3: CASGSSYNSPLHF. The CDR3 DNA reads as TGTGCCAGCGGTAGCTCCTATAATTCACCCCTCCACTTT.